The rows below give T cell receptor beta chains drawn from one sample of a study of human T cells and chemical hapten exposure. TCRdb independently ran MiXCR on the RACE reads; one entry per CDR3 protein. The sample has 85,000 to 95,000 distinct CDR3 sequences, approximately 9% seen once. Sequencing was carried out using whole blood. Receptor source: a female donor in good health. Some clones in this sample may be carry-over from other donors' samples. The CDR3 runs from the conserved cysteine through the conserved F or W. Part of the rows lack a size; the others show once, few, many or a class for expanded clones.

v_call	j_call	clone_size	cdr3_aa
TRBV7-9	TRBJ2-7	few	CASSSPGHSYEQYF
TRBV28	TRBJ2-7	few	CASSPAGYPTYEQYF
TRBV28	TRBJ2-1	.	CASSPGQGVDEQFF
TRBV7-2	TRBJ2-1	many	CASSFGGVRGDEQFF
TRBV5-1	TRBJ2-1	few	CASRAGTSGSDEQFF
TRBV6-5	TRBJ1-1	many	CAHSPSRTTEAFF
TRBV7-3	TRBJ2-2	.	CASSLGLAVNTGELFF
TRBV30	TRBJ1-1	.	CAWRISGQGDTEAFF
TRBV2	TRBJ2-4	few	CASRRGTGNIQYF
TRBV7-2	TRBJ2-7	few	CASSPPSYEQYF
TRBV16	TRBJ1-1	.	CAKGQWNDGTEAFF
TRBV29-1	TRBJ1-1	many	CSVRTGAVTEAFF
TRBV18	TRBJ2-3	many	CASSPGGNGADTQYF
TRBV11-2	TRBJ2-6	few	CASSPDGFAGANVLTF
TRBV7-9	TRBJ1-3	few	CASSSAGSGNTIYF
TRBV12-3/TRBV12-4	TRBJ2-6	.	CASSLLASGANVLTF
TRBV12-3/TRBV12-4	TRBJ1-1	many	CARLHSGWVNTEAFF
TRBV2	TRBJ1-1	few	CASSRHLSDTEAFF
TRBV11-1	TRBJ2-7	many	CASSDTSAYSYEQYF
TRBV28	TRBJ1-1	.	CASRQMNTEAFF
TRBV9	TRBJ2-3	many	CASSVEAGLAGGSDTQYF
TRBV9	TRBJ2-7	many	CASSVVGGAEQYF
TRBV7-9	TRBJ2-1	.	CASSWEAGGPIQFF
TRBV20-1	TRBJ2-1	many	CSASSDLPQFF
TRBV28	TRBJ2-5	.	CASNRMGGEETQYF
TRBV5-1	TRBJ2-1	many	CASSLLLAGVQNEQFF
TRBV6-2/TRBV6-3	TRBJ2-1	many	CASSYSHIAGVPYNEQFF
TRBV20-1	TRBJ1-1	.	CSARDPPRGGEAFF
TRBV25-1	TRBJ1-5	.	CASSASGRQPQHF
TRBV20-1	TRBJ2-7	.	CSASDSSFSYEQYF
TRBV20-1	TRBJ1-2	few	CSASGTGVEEDYGYTF
TRBV12-3/TRBV12-4	TRBJ2-4	.	CASTVSGGLNIQYF
TRBV7-2	TRBJ1-1	many	CASSTGGITEAFF
TRBV20-1	TRBJ2-7	.	CSVSQGTSYEQYF
TRBV20-1	TRBJ2-7	few	CSARDESSSYEQYF
TRBV5-1	TRBJ1-1	.	CASSPMEAGTEAFF
TRBV3-1	TRBJ2-3	.	CASSRGLARSVDTQYF
TRBV12-3/TRBV12-4	TRBJ2-7	few	CASSRRDRTYEQYF
TRBV12-5	TRBJ2-7	many	CASGERTGGEQYF
TRBV7-2	TRBJ2-7	many	CASSSHSGTASYEQYF
TRBV20-1	TRBJ2-4	many	CSATSVDRQNIQYF
TRBV29-1	TRBJ2-5	many	CSVVPHLGETQYF